The table lists the clone carrying this TCR beta chain with a few counts. Its antigen is unknown. One junction end does not reproduce the germline sequence, and a read error may be involved. This sample was included in a study of CD8 T cells in ankylosing spondylitis. Findings and limits, study-wide: Characteristic, it appeared, of ankylosing spondylitis blood was a TCR beta motif of about eight highly homologous variants. Peripheral blood held disease-linked clones only at relatively low frequency, and these were CD8+. Significant enrichment of disease-linked clones was reported in matched ankylosing spondylitis synovial fluid.

Molecular-barcoded quantitative 5'-RACE produced these TCR beta libraries. TCRdb fed the 5' RACE reads into MiXCR, producing one record per CDR3 protein. The table includes 800,000 to 900,000 distinct CDR3 sequences, over 9.5% detected once. This TCR was sampled from a male donor with ankylosing spondylitis. The sequenced sample consisted of blood, either unsorted or a sorted T cell fraction (not recorded which).

CDR3 DNA sequence: TGTGCCAGCAGCTTAGTAGGACTAGCGGGCCCCTTTTTT. Protein: CASSLVGLAGPFF. J is TRBJ2-3 and V is TRBV7-2; TRBD2 agrees at 11 bases. The CDR3 contains 13 residues. Germline V gene sequence: CDR1 SGHTA, CDR2 FQGNSA.